The rows below give T cell receptor beta chains drawn from one sample of a study of shared clonotypes between healthy human individuals. Profiling relied on immunoSEQ multiplex PCR, and the TCRdb table lists in-frame clones only, not all of them. The table records approximately 2,000,000 clones, about 90% of them present only once. The sample comprised naive CD4+ T cells from PBMCs. These receptors were obtained from a man between 18 and 29 years old in good health. Some clones in this sample may be carry-over from other donors' samples. Each CDR3 is given with its conserved first and last residue. A D gene is named only where the DNA matches it firmly. Clone size is not always given. Where it is, it says once, few, many or a class for expanded clones.

CDR3aa	CDR3nt	v_gene	d_gene	abundance	j_gene
CASSQGGGNEQFF	TGTGCCAGCAGCCAGGGGGGGGGCAATGAGCAGTTCTTC	TRBV7-7	.	.	TRBJ2-1
CASTITGAYEQYF	TGTGCCAGCACCATAACAGGGGCCTACGAGCAGTACTTC	TRBV7-2	TRBD1	.	TRBJ2-7
CASRDPYILETQYF	TGTGCCAGCAGAGACCCTTATATACTTGAGACCCAGTACTTC	TRBV28	.	.	TRBJ2-5
CASSQGRGRGLQPQHF	TGTGCCAGCAGCCAAGGTCGGGGAAGGGGACTTCAGCCCCAGCATTTT	TRBV16	.	once	TRBJ1-5
CASRSSGRNEQFF	TGTGCCAGTAGATCTAGCGGGAGGAATGAGCAGTTCTTC	TRBV19	TRBD2	.	TRBJ2-1
CSVEGRVNTEAFF	TGCAGCGTTGAAGGCAGGGTGAACACTGAAGCTTTCTTT	TRBV29-1	.	few	TRBJ1-1
CASSVDARPGELFF	TGTGCCAGCAGCGTAGATGCACGACCCGGGGAGCTGTTTTTT	TRBV9	.	.	TRBJ2-2
CAWSLGVYNEQFF	TGTGCCTGGAGTCTAGGGGTTTACAATGAGCAGTTCTTC	TRBV30	.	.	TRBJ2-1
CASNPGISPHEQYF	TGTGCCAGCAACCCGGGGATTTCACCCCACGAGCAGTACTTC	TRBV19	.	.	TRBJ2-7
CASSLVRERSYEQYF	TGTGCCAGCAGCTTAGTTCGGGAAAGGTCCTACGAGCAGTACTTC	TRBV7-8	.	once	TRBJ2-7
CASSYSVQAGDNEQFF	TGTGCCAGCAGTTACTCTGTCCAAGCCGGGGACAATGAGCAGTTCTTC	TRBV6-6	.	.	TRBJ2-1
CASSWGNTEAFF	TGTGCCAGCAGCTGGGGAAACACTGAAGCTTTCTTT	TRBV28	.	.	TRBJ1-1
CASRRQGANEQYF	TGTGCCAGCAGGAGACAGGGGGCGAACGAGCAGTACTTC	TRBV28	TRBD1	.	TRBJ2-7
CASSFGGPGENEQFF	TGTGCCAGCAGTTTCGGGGGTCCAGGAGAAAATGAGCAGTTCTTC	TRBV28	.	once	TRBJ2-1
CASSLKLPGTGYSYEQYF	TGTGCCAGCAGTTTAAAGCTTCCCGGGACAGGGTACTCCTACGAGCAGTACTTC	TRBV27	TRBD1	.	TRBJ2-7
CASRTSGSVGELFF	TGCGCCAGCAGGACTAGCGGGAGTGTTGGGGAGCTGTTTTTT	TRBV5-1	TRBD2	.	TRBJ2-2
CSVPAGASSTGELFF	TGCAGCGTTCCAGCGGGAGCCTCGAGCACCGGGGAGCTGTTTTTT	TRBV29-1	TRBD2	.	TRBJ2-2
CASSQWGQLNTEAFF	TGTGCCAGCAGCCAATGGGGACAATTGAACACTGAAGCTTTCTTT	TRBV14	.	few	TRBJ1-1
CASSLSGANTGELFF	TGTGCCAGCAGTTTATCGGGAGCGAACACCGGGGAGCTGTTTTTT	TRBV28	.	.	TRBJ2-2
CASSQERDRTGGRRTEAFF	TGCGCCAGCAGTCAAGAACGCGATCGGACAGGGGGCCGTAGAACTGAAGCTTTCTTT	TRBV4-1	TRBD1	.	TRBJ1-1
CASSKTGINTEAFF	TGTGCCAGCAGCAAGACAGGGATAAACACTGAAGCTTTCTTT	TRBV5-6	TRBD1	.	TRBJ1-1
CASSHRTSLYEQYF	TGTGCCAGCAGCCACCGGACTTCTCTCTACGAGCAGTACTTC	TRBV28	.	.	TRBJ2-7
CASSYYPGLTNTEAFF	TGTGCCAGCAGTTACTATCCGGGACTCACGAACACTGAAGCTTTCTTT	TRBV6-5	.	.	TRBJ1-1
CASSFWGAGANVLTF	TGTGCCAGCAGTTTTTGGGGGGCTGGGGCCAACGTCCTGACTTTC	TRBV27	.	once	TRBJ2-6
CASSERRGLNTEAFF	TGTGCCAGCAGTGAACGAAGGGGGCTTAACACTGAAGCTTTCTTT	TRBV2	TRBD1	.	TRBJ1-1
CASSPSRVYNSPLHF	TGTGCCAGCAGCCCCAGCAGGGTCTATAATTCACCCCTCCACTTT	TRBV7-2	.	.	TRBJ1-6
CASSYSAGVEGYTF	TGTGCCAGCAGTTACTCGGCAGGGGTAGAAGGCTACACCTTC	TRBV6-6	.	.	TRBJ1-2
CASSRSGVQAPLDQPQHF	TGCGCCAGCAGCCGTTCGGGGGTACAGGCCCCGCTGGATCAGCCCCAGCATTTT	TRBV4-1	.	.	TRBJ1-5
CASGGGDGSMLETQYF	TGCGCCAGCGGAGGTGGTGACGGGAGTATGTTAGAGACCCAGTACTTC	TRBV5-1	.	once	TRBJ2-5
CASPARTGDYEQYF	TGTGCCAGTCCCGCACGAACAGGGGACTACGAGCAGTACTTC	TRBV6-5	TRBD1	.	TRBJ2-7
CASSFSGRVGLYEQYF	TGTGCCAGCAGCTTTAGCGGGAGGGTTGGTCTATACGAGCAGTACTTC	TRBV7-2	TRBD2	.	TRBJ2-7